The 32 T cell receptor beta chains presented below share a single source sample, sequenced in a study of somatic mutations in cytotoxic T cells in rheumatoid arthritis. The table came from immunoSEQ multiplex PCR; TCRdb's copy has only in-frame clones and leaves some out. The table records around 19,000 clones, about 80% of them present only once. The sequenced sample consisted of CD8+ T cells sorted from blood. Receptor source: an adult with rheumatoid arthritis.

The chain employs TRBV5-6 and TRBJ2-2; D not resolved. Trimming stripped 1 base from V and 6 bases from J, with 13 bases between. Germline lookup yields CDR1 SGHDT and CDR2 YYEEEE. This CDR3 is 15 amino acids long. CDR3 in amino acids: CASSLLRISAGELFF. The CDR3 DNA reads TGTGCCAGCAGCTTGTTGCGCATCTCCGCCGGGGAGCTGTTTTTT. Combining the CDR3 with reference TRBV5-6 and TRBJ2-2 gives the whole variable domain DAGVTQSPTHLIKTRGQQVTLRCSPKSGHDTVSWYQQALGQGPQFIFQYYEEEERQRGNFPDRFSGHQFPNYSSELNVNALLLGDSALYLCASSLLRISAGELFFGEGSRLTVL.

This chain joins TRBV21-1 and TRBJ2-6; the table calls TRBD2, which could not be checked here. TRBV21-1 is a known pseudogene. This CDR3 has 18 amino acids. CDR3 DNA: TGTGCCAGCAGCAAAGCGAACAGACGGGGCTCTGGGGCCAACGTCCTGACTTTC. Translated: CASSKANRRGSGANVLTF.

CDR3 residues: CASSWIGSRDEQFF. The CDR3 nucleotides are TGTGCCAGCAGCTGGATCGGGAGTCGGGATGAGCAGTTCTTC. V usage is TRBV7-6 and J usage is TRBJ2-1; tentative D call: TRBD2 (6 bases). CDR1 is SGHVS and CDR2 is FNYEAQ in the germline V gene. V shed 4 bases and J shed 8 bases, with 15 bases lying between them. This CDR3 is built from 14 residues.

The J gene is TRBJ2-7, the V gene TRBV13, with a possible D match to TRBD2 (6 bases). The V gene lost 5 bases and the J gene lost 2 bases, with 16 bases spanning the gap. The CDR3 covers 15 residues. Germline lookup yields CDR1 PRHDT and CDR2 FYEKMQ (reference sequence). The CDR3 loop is CASSGGATITYEQYF. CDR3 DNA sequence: TGTGCCAGCAGCGGAGGGGCTACCATCACCTACGAGCAGTACTTC.

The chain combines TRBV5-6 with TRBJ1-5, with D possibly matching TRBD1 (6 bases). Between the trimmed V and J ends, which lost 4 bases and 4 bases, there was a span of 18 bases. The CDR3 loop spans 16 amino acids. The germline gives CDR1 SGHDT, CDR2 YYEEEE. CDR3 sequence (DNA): TGTGCCAGCAGCCCGAGTCGGGGGCTGGGTAATCAGCCCCAGCATTTT. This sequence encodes CASSPSRGLGNQPQHF.

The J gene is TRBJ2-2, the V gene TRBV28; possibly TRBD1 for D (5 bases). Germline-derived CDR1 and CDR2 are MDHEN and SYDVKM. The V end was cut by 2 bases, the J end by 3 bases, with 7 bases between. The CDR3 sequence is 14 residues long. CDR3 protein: CASSLLRDTGELFF. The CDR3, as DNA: TGTGCCAGCAGTTTACTCAGGGACACCGGGGAGCTGTTTTTT.

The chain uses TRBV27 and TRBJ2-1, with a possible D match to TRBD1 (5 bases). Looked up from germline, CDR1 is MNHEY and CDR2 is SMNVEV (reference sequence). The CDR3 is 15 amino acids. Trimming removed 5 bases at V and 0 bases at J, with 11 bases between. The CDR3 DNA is TGTGCCAGCAGTCCGGACATCAGCTCCTACAATGAGCAGTTCTTC. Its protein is CASSPDISSYNEQFF.

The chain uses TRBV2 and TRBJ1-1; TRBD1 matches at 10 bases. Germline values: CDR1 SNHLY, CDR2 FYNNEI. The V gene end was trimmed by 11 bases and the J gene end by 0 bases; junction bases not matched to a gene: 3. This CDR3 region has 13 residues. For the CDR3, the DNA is TGTGCCGGACAGGGGGGGATGAACACTGAAGCTTTCTTT. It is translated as CAGQGGMNTEAFF.

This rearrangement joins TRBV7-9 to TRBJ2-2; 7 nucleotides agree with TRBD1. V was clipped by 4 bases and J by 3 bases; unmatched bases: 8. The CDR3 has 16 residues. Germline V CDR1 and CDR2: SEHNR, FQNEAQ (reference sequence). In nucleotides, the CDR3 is TGTGCCAGCAGCTACACAGGGGTTCGGGACACCGGGGAGCTGTTTTTT. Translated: CASSYTGVRDTGELFF.

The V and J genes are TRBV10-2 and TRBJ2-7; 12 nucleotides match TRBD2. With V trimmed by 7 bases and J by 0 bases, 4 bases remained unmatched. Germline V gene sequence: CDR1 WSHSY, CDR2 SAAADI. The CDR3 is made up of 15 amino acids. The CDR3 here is CASTQTSGGSYEQYF. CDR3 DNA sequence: TGCGCCAGCACCCAGACTAGCGGGGGCTCCTACGAGCAGTACTTC.

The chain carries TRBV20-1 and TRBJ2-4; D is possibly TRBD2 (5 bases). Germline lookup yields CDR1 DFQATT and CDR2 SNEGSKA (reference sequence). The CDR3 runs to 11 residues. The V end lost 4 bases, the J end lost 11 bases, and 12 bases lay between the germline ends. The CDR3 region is CSAKAGVLQYF. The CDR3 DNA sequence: TGCAGTGCTAAGGCCGGGGTTCTTCAGTACTTC.

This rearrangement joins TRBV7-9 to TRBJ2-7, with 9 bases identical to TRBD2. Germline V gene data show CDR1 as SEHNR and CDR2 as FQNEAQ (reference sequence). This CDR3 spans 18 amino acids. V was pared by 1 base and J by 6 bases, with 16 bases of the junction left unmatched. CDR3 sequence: CASSLGASGTSSPFEQYF. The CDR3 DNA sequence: TGTGCCAGCAGCTTAGGGGCTAGCGGGACCTCCTCGCCTTTCGAGCAGTACTTC.

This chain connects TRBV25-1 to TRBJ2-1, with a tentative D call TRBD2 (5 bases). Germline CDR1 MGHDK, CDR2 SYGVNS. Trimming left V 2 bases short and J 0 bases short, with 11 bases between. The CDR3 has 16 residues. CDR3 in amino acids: CASSEDQRSSYNEQFF. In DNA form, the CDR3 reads TGTGCCAGCAGTGAAGACCAGCGGAGCTCCTACAATGAGCAGTTCTTC. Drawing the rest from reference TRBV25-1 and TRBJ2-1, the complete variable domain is EADIYQTPRYLVIGTGKKITLECSQTMGHDKMYWYQQDPGMELHLIHYSYGVNSTEKGDLSSESTVSRIRTEHFPLTLESARPSHTSQYLCASSEDQRSSYNEQFFGPGTRLTVL.

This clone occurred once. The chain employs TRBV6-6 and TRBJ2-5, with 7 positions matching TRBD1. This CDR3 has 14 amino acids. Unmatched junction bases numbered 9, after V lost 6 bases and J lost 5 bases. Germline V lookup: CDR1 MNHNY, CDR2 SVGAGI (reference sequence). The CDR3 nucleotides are TGTGCCAGCAGCGTAGACAGGGAGTGGGAGACCCAGTACTTC. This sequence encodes CASSVDREWETQYF.

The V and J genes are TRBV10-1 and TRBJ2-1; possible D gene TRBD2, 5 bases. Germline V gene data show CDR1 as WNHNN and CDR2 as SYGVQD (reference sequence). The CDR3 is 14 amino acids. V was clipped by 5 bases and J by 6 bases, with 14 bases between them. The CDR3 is CASSWSGEGNEQFF. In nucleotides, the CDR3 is TGCGCCAGCAGTTGGTCCGGGGAAGGCAATGAGCAGTTCTTC.

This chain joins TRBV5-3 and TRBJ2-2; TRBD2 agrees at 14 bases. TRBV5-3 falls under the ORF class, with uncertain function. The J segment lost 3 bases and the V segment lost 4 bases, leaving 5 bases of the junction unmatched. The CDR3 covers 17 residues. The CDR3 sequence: CARSTTTSGRDTGELFF. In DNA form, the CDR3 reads TGTGCCAGAAGCACTACGACTAGCGGGAGGGACACCGGGGAGCTGTTTTTT.

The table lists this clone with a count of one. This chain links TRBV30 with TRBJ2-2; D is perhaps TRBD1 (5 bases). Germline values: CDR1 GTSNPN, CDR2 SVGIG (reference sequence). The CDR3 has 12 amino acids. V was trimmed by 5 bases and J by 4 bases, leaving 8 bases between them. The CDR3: CAWGQFTGELFF. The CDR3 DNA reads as TGTGCCTGGGGACAATTCACCGGGGAGCTGTTTTTT.

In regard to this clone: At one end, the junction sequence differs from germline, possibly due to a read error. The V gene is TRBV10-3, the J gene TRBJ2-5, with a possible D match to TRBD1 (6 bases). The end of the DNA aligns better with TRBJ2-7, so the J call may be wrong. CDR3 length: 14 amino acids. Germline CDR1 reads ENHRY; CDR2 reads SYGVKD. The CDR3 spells CAIRDTGQAYEQYF. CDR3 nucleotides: TGTGCCATCCGTGATACGGGACAAGCCTACGAGCAGTACTTC.

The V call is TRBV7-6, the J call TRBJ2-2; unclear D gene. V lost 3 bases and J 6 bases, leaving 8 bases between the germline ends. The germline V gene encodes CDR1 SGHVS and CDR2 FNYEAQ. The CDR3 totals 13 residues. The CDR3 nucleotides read TGTGCCAGCAGCTTCTCAGGTGCCGGGGAGCTGTTTTTT. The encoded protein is CASSFSGAGELFF.

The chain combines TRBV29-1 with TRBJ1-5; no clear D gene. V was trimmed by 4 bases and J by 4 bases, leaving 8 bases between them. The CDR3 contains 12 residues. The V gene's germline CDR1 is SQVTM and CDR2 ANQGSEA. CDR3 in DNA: TGCAGCGTTGGGACCGGTAATCAGCCCCAGCATTTT. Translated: CSVGTGNQPQHF.

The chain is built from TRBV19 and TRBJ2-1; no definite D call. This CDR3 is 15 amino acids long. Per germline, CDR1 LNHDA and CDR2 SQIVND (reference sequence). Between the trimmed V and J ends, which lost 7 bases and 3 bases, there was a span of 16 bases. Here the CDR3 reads CASTLTQDGYNEQFF. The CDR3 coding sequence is TGTGCCAGTACCCTTACTCAAGACGGCTACAATGAGCAGTTCTTC.

The CDR3 loop is CASSLGSRTGLTGELFF. DNA of the CDR3: TGTGCCAGCAGCTTGGGTAGTAGGACAGGTCTCACCGGGGAGCTGTTTTTT. The chain links TRBV5-6 to TRBJ2-2, with 7 bases aligning to TRBD1. After removal of 0 bases from V and 4 bases from J, the junction contained 9 bases not matched to a gene. The CDR3 sequence is 17 residues long. From germline, CDR1 is SGHDT and CDR2 YYEEEE. Variable domain in full (rest from reference TRBV5-6 and TRBJ2-2): DAGVTQSPTHLIKTRGQQVTLRCSPKSGHDTVSWYQQALGQGPQFIFQYYEEEERQRGNFPDRFSGHQFPNYSSELNVNALLLGDSALYLCASSLGSRTGLTGELFFGEGSRLTVL.

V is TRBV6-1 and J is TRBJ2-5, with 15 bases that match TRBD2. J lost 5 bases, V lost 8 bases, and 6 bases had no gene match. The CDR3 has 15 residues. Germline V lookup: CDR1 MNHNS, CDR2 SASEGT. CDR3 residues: CASEVGTSGGETQYF. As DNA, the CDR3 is TGTGCCAGCGAAGTCGGGACTAGCGGGGGGGAGACCCAGTACTTC.

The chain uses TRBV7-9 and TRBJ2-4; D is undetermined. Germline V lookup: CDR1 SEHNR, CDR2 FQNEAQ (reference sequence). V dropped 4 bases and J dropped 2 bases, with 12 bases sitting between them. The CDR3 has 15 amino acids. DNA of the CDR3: TGTGCCAGCAGCTCAACTCAGAGTTCCAAAAACATTCAGTACTTC. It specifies CASSSTQSSKNIQYF.

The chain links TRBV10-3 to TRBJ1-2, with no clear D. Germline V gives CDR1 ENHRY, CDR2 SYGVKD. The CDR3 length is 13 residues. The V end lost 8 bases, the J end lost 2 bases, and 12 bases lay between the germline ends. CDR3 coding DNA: TGTGCCATCCTCGCGGCGCAAAACTATGGCTACACCTTC. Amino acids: CAILAAQNYGYTF.

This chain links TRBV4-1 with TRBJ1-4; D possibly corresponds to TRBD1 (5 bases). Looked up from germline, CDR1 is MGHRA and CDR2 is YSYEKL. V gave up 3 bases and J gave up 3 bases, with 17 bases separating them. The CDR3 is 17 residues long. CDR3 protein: CASSQLGTGRANEKLFF. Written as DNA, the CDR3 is TGCGCCAGCAGCCAGTTGGGCACAGGACGTGCTAATGAAAAACTGTTTTTT.

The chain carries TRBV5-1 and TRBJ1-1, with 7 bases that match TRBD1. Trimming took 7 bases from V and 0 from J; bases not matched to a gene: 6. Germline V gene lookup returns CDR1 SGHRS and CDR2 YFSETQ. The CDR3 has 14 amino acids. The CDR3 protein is CASGPGQLNTEAFF. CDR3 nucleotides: TGCGCCAGCGGCCCGGGACAGTTGAACACTGAAGCTTTCTTT.

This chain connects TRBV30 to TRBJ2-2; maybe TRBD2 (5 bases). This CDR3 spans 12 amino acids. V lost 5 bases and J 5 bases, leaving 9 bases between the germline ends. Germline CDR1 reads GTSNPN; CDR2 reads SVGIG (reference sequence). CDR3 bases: TGTGCCTGGGGACTCTCGACCGGGGAGCTGTTTTTT. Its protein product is CAWGLSTGELFF. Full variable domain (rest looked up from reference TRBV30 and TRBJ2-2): SQTIHQWPATLVQPVGSPLSLECTVEGTSNPNLYWYRQAAGRGLQLLFYSVGIGQISSEVPQNLSASRPQDRQFILSSKKLLLSDSGFYLCAWGLSTGELFFGEGSRLTVL.

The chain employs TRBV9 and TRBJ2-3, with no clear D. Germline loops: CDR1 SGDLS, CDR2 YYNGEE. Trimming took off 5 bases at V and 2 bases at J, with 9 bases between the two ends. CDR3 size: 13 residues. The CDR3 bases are TGTGCCAGCAGGGAAACGACCACAGATACGCAGTATTTT. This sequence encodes CASRETTTDTQYF.

CDR3 DNA: TGTGCCAGCAGTGTGACAGGGCGGGGGAATCAGCCCCAGCATTTT. Protein product: CASSVTGRGNQPQHF. The chain combines TRBV6-1 with TRBJ1-5, with 7 positions matching TRBD1. The V and J ends lost 4 bases and 4 bases, in that order; junction bases with no gene match: 7. This CDR3 region has 15 residues. Germline-derived CDR1 and CDR2 are MNHNS and SASEGT.

CDR3 coding DNA: TGTGCCAGCAGCTTAACAGCGGGGGAATCCTCGAGCACAGATACGCAGTATTTT. Translating gives CASSLTAGESSSTDTQYF. This chain links TRBV7-6 with TRBJ2-3; 8 bases agree with TRBD2. This CDR3 has 18 residues. The germline V gene has CDR1 SGHVS and CDR2 FNYEAQ. V shed 2 bases, J shed 0 bases, and the junction held 10 bases outside the gene matches.

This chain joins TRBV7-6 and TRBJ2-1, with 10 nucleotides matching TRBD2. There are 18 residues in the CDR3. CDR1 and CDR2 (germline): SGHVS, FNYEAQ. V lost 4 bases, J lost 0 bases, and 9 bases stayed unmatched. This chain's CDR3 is CASSWSGGAKVSYNEQFF. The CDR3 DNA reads TGTGCCAGCAGCTGGAGCGGGGGGGCAAAGGTCTCCTACAATGAGCAGTTCTTC.